The source of this T cell receptor (beta chain) is a study of blood T cell repertoires in COVID-19. CDR1 and CDR2 from the germline V gene are SGHTA and FQGTGA. This CDR3 is built from 15 residues. V lost 4 bases to trimming and J lost 5 bases; unmatched junction nucleotides: 9. Some clones are missing from TCRdb's copy, which holds only in-frame ones; the method was immunoSEQ multiplex PCR. This table has fewer than 400,000 clones, roughly 85% appearing once. Participants reported their clinical history, and cohort assignment relied on those reports. It was within 2 weeks before study entry that exposed participants met a COVID-19 case.

The clonotype was recovered from a woman in her 30s who had been exposed to COVID-19. The chain combines TRBV7-3 with TRBJ2-5; TRBD2 matches 8 bases. The specimen sequenced was PBMCs or T cells enriched from blood (not recorded which). CDR3 residues: CASSSAGAASETQYF. In DNA form, the CDR3 reads TGTGCCAGCAGCTCAGCGGGGGCTGCATCGGAGACCCAGTACTTC. The full variable domain, in which reference TRBV7-3 and TRBJ2-5 provide the parts outside the CDR3, is GAGVSQTPSNKVTEKGKYVELRCDPISGHTALYWYRQSLGQGPEFLIYFQGTGAADDSGLPNDRFFAVRPEGSVSTLKIQRTERGDSAVYLCASSSAGAASETQYFGPGTRLLVL.